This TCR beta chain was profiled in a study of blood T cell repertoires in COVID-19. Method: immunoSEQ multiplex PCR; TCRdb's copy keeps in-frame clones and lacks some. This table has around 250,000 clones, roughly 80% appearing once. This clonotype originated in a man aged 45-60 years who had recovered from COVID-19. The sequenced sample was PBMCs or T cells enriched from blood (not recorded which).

The chain's CDR3 is CASSPLPAGSSSGAIYNEQFF. As DNA, the CDR3 is TGTGCCAGCTCACCACTTCCGGCAGGGTCGAGTAGCGGGGCGATCTACAATGAGCAGTTCTTC. The chain uses TRBV18 and TRBJ2-1, with 8 positions matching TRBD2. J lost 3 bases, V lost 1 base, and 20 bases had no gene match. The CDR3 length is 21 residues. Germline-derived CDR1 and CDR2 are KGHSH and LQKENI.